These 2 T cell receptor beta chains were all obtained from the same sample, sequenced in a study of regulatory T cells in long-lasting Graves disease. Time point noted: persistent/refractory GD, antithyroid drugs over 5 years with positive TRAb. PBMC-derived RNA was used for the TCR library. CDR3 regions were amplified by Arm-PCR using iRepertoire HTBI primers to build TCR beta libraries. TCRdb ran MiXCR on the multiplex PCR reads and lists one entry per CDR3 protein. The top ten clones hold 13% to 15% of a sample with 400,000 to 500,000 distinct CDR3 sequences, around a fifth of them seen once. Sample: peripheral blood mononuclear cells (PBMCs), taken when the disease was refractory, from a patient treated with antithyroid drugs. These receptors originate from a female donor with Graves disease.

This clonotype has only a few counts. V usage is TRBV9 and J usage is TRBJ1-2; D gene ambiguous. The CDR3 is 14 amino acids. Per germline, CDR1 SGDLS and CDR2 YYNGEE. The V end was cut by 4 bases, the J end by 6 bases, with 16 bases between. CDR3 coding DNA: TGTGCCAGCAGCCCAGATGGAGGGTCAGATGGCTACACCTTC. This codes for CASSPDGGSDGYTF.

This clonotype was counted at least ten times. The rearrangement joins TRBV2 to TRBJ2-2; D ambiguous. CDR1 and CDR2 (germline): SNHLY, FYNNEI. The V gene lost 3 bases and the J gene lost 6 bases, with 14 bases spanning the gap. CDR3 size: 15 residues. The CDR3, as DNA: TGTGCCAGCAGTGATTCACGCACGGCGGCCGGGGAGCTGTTTTTT. It specifies CASSDSRTAAGELFF.